There are a few counts of the clone carrying this T cell receptor beta chain. The CDR3 runs 14 residues. Germline CDR1 is SGHRS and CDR2 is YFSETQ. Trimming left V 0 bases short and J 2 bases short, with 8 bases between. Via MiXCR, TCRdb re-called the RT-PCR reads, giving one row per CDR3 protein. The sample has almost 700,000 distinct CDR3 sequences, 14% seen once. Sequencing was done on a sample of memory CD4+ T cells from blood. This chain uses TRBV5-1 with TRBJ2-5; no firm D call. The sequence came from a female donor in good health, serving as a healthy control. The CDR3 spells CASSLASRQETQYF. CDR3 in DNA: TGCGCCAGCAGCTTGGCCTCTAGACAAGAGACCCAGTACTTC.